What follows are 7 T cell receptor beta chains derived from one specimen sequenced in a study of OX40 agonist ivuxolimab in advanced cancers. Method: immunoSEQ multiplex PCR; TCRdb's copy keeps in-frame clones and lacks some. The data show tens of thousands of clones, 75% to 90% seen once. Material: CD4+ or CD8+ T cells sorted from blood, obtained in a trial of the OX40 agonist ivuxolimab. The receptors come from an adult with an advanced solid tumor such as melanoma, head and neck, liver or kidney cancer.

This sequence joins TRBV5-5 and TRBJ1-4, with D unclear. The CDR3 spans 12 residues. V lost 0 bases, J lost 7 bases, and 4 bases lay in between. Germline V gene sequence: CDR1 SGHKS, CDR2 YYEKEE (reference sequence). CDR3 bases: TGTGCCAGCAGCTTGGGGCCTGAAAAACTGTTTTTT. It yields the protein CASSLGPEKLFF.

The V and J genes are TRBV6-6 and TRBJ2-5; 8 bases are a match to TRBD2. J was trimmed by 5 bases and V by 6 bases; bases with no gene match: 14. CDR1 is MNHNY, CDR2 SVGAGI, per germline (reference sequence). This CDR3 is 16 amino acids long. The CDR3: CASSSIGRGGRETQYF. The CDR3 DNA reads TGTGCCAGCAGCTCGATCGGGAGGGGGGGCCGGGAGACCCAGTACTTC.

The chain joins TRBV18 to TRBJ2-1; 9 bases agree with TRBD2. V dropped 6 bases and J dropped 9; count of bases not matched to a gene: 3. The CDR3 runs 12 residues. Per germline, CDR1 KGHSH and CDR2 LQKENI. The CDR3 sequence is CASSELAGEQFF. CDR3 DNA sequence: TGTGCCAGCTCGGAACTAGCGGGTGAGCAGTTCTTC.

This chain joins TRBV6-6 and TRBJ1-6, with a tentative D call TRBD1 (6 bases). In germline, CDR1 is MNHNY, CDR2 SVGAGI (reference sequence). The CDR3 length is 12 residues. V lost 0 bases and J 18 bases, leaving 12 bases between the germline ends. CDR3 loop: CASSYSGGASHF. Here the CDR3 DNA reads TGTGCCAGCAGTTACTCCGGGGGCGCGAGCCACTTT.

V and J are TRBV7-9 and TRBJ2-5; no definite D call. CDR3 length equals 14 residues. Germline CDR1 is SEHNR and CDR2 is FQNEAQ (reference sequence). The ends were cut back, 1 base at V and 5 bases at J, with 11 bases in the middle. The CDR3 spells CASSLDRVLETQYF. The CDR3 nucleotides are TGTGCCAGCAGCTTAGATCGCGTTTTGGAGACCCAGTACTTC.

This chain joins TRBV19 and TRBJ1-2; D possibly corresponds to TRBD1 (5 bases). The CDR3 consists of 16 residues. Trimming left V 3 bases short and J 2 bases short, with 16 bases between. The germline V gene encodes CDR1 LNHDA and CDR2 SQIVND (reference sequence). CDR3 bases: TGTGCCAGTAGTATTATGAGGGGAATCGAGAACTATGGCTACACCTTC. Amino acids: CASSIMRGIENYGYTF.

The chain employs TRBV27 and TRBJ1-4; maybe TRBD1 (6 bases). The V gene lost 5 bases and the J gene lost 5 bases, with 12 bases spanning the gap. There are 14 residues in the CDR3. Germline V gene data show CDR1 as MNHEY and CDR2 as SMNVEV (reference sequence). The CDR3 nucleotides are TGTGCCAGCAGTCCTTGGCAGGGGAATGAAAAACTGTTTTTT. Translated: CASSPWQGNEKLFF. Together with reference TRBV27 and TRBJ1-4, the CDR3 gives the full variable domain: EAQVTQNPRYLITVTGKKLTVTCSQNMNHEYMSWYRQDPGLGLRQIYYSMNVEVTDKGDVPEGYKVSRKEKRNFPLILESPSPNQTSLYFCASSPWQGNEKLFFGSGTQLSVL.